Each of the 2 T cell receptor beta chains below was sequenced from the same sample in a study of blood T cell repertoires in COVID-19. Profiled with immunoSEQ multiplex PCR; TCRdb holds only in-frame clones, not every one. In the table there are approximately 36,000 clones, 84% of which are singletons. Sequencing was carried out using peripheral blood. All receptors derive from a man between 60 and 70 years old with COVID-19, enrolled during active disease.

The gene calls are TRBV28 and TRBJ1-4; D uncertain. The germline gives CDR1 MDHEN, CDR2 SYDVKM. V lost 7 bases, J lost 4 bases, and 16 bases lay in between. This CDR3 has 15 amino acids. The CDR3 region has the DNA TGTGCCAGCACCCTAAGGCAGGCCTATAATGAAAAACTGTTTTTT. This encodes CASTLRQAYNEKLFF.

This clone was observed a single time. The chain combines TRBV4-1 with TRBJ1-3, with a weak D call TRBD1 (5 bases). CDR3 length equals 17 residues. Germline V gives CDR1 MGHRA, CDR2 YSYEKL. The V end was cut by 4 bases, the J end by 0 bases, with 16 bases between. The CDR3 protein is CASSPLGTGSSGNTIYF. CDR3 DNA sequence: TGCGCCAGCAGCCCTCTTGGGACTGGAAGCTCTGGAAACACCATATATTTT.